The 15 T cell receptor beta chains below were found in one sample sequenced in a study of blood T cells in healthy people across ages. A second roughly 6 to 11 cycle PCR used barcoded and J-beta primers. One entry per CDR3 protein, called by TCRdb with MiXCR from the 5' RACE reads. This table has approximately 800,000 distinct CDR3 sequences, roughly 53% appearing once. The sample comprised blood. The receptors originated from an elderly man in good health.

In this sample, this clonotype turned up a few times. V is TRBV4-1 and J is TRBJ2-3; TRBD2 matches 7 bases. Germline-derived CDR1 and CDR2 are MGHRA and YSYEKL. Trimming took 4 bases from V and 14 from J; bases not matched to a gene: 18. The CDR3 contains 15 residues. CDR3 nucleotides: TGCGCCAGCAGCCCTACTAGCGCACAGCACAGAGACGCGTATTTT. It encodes CASSPTSAQHRDAYF.

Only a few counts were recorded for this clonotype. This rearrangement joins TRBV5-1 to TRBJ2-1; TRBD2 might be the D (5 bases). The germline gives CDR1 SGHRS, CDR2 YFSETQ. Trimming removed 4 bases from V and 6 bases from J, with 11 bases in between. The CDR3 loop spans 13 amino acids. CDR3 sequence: CASSPKLVNEQFF. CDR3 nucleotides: TGCGCCAGCAGCCCGAAACTAGTCAATGAGCAGTTCTTC.

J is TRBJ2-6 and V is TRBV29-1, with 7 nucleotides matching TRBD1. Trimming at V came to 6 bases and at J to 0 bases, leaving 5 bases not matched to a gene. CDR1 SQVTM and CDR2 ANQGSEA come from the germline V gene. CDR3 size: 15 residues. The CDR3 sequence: CSVGTANSGANVLTF. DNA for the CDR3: TGCAGCGTAGGGACAGCAAACTCTGGGGCCAACGTCCTGACTTTC.

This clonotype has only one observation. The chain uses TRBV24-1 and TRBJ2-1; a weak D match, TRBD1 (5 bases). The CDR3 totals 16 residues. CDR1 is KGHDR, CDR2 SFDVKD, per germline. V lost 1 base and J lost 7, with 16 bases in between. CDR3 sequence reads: CATSDFFRVVGNEQFF. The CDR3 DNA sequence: TGTGCCACCAGTGATTTTTTCAGGGTGGTGGGGAATGAGCAGTTCTTC.

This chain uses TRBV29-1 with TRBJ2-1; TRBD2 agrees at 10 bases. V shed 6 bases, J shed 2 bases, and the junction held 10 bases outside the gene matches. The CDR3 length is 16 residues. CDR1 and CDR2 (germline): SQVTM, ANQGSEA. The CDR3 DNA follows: TGCAGCGTGACGGTTGCCAGCGGGAGGGCCTACAATGAGCAGTTCTTC. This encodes CSVTVASGRAYNEQFF.

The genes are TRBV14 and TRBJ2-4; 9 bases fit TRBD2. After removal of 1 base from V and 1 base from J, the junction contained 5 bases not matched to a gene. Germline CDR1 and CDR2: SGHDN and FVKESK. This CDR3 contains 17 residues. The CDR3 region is CASSQVISGSAKNIQYF. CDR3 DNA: TGTGCCAGCAGCCAAGTAATTAGCGGGAGTGCCAAAAACATTCAGTACTTC.

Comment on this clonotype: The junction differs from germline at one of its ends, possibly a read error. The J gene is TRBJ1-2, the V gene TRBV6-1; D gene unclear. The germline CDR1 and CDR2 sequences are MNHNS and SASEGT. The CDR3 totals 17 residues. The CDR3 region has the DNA TGCGCCAGCAGTGGCTTTCGGGAGGACCCCCTCCCCAGAGGCTACACCTTC. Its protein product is CASSGFREDPLPRGYTF.

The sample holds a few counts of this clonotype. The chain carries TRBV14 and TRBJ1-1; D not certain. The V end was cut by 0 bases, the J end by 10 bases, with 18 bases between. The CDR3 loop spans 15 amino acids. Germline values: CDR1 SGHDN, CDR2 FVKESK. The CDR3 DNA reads TGTGCCAGCAGCCAAGATAGGTTTCGCCGGGAGGGAGCTTTCTTT. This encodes CASSQDRFRREGAFF.

In DNA form, the CDR3 reads TGTGCCAGCTCACGAAAGGCGGCCGGGGAGCTGTTTTTT. Translation: CASSRKAAGELFF. The rearrangement links TRBV18 to TRBJ2-2; no reliable D call. With 4 bases removed from V and 6 bases from J, the gap between germline ends came to 9 bases. Germline V gene sequence: CDR1 KGHSH, CDR2 LQKENI. The CDR3 totals 13 residues.

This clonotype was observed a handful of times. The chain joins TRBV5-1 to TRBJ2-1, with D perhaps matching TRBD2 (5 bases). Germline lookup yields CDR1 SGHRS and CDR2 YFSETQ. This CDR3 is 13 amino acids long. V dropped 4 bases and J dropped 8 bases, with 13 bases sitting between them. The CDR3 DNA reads TGCGCCAGCAGCGGCCGCTTGGGAGATGAGCAGTTCTTC. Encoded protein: CASSGRLGDEQFF.

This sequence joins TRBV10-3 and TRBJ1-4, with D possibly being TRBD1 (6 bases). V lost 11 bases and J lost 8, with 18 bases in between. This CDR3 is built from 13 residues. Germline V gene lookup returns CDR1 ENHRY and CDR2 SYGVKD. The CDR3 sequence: CAAQGGLGEKLFF. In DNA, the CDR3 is TGTGCCGCACAGGGAGGGCTAGGGGAAAAACTGTTTTTT.

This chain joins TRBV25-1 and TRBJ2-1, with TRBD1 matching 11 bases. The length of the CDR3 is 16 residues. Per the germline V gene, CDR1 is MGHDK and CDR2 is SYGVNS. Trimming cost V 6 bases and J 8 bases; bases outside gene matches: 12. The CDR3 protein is CASSFSGTGGAYEQFF. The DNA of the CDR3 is TGTGCCAGCAGCTTCTCCGGGACAGGGGGTGCATATGAGCAGTTCTTC.

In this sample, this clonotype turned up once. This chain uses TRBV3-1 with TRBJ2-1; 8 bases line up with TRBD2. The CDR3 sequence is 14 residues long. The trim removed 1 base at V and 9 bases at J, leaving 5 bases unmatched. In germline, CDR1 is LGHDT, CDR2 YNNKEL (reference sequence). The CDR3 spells CASSQGPTSGEQFF. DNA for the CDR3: TGTGCCAGCAGCCAAGGACCCACTAGCGGTGAGCAGTTCTTC.

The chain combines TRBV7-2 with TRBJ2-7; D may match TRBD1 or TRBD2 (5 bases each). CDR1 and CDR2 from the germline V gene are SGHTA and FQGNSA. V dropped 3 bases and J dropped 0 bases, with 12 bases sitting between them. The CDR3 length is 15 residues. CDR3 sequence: CASSFSPGSSYEQYF. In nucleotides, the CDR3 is TGTGCCAGCAGCTTTTCCCCAGGGAGCTCCTACGAGCAGTACTTC.

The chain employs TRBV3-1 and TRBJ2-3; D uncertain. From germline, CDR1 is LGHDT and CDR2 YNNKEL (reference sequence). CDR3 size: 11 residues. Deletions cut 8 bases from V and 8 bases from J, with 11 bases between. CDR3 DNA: TGTGCCAGCGCCGTATCGGGTACGCAGTATTTT. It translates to CASAVSGTQYF.